The 19 T cell receptor beta chains presented below share a single source sample, sequenced in a study of T cell responses to AZD1222 COVID-19 vaccine. Sequenced by immunoSEQ multiplex PCR; TCRdb stores in-frame clones only, minus some. The sample holds around 180,000 clones; around nine tenths are singletons and the top ten take approximately 3%. The material was peripheral blood, obtained on day 0 of AZD1222 vaccination. Receptor source: an adult in good health.

This sequence joins TRBV11-3 and TRBJ2-1; TRBD2 agrees at 9 bases. The germline V gene encodes CDR1 SGHNT and CDR2 YENEEA. This CDR3 spans 15 amino acids. J was trimmed by 6 bases and V by 0 bases; bases with no gene match: 3. The CDR3 protein is CASSLDGGGGNEQFF. The CDR3 DNA sequence: TGTGCCAGCAGCTTAGATGGCGGGGGGGGCAATGAGCAGTTCTTC.

This chain links TRBV15 with TRBJ1-4, with a possible D match to TRBD1 (5 bases). The CDR3 runs to 16 residues. Germline V CDR1 and CDR2: LNHNV, YYDKDF (reference sequence). Deletions cut 3 bases from V and 0 bases from J, with 11 bases between. CDR3 loop: CATSSRPTATNEKLFF. CDR3 nucleotides: TGTGCCACCAGCAGTAGACCGACAGCAACTAATGAAAAACTGTTTTTT.

The chain links TRBV6-5 to TRBJ1-2; D possibly corresponds to TRBD1 (5 bases). Germline CDR1 reads MNHEY; CDR2 reads SVGAGI. The CDR3 extends over 16 amino acids. Trimming removed 0 bases at V and 4 bases at J, with 15 bases between. The DNA for the CDR3 is TGTGCCAGCAGTTACTCGATGCAGGGAAGAGTCTATGGCTACACCTTC. Encoded protein: CASSYSMQGRVYGYTF.

The chain recombines TRBV19 with TRBJ1-6; TRBD1 aligns across 8 bases. The germline V gene encodes CDR1 LNHDA and CDR2 SQIVND (reference sequence). The CDR3 contains 15 residues. The trim removed 9 bases at V and 1 base at J, leaving 5 bases unmatched. Written as DNA, the CDR3 is TGTGCCAGCTCCAGGGGGCTTTCCTATAATTCACCCCTCCACTTT. This translates into CASSRGLSYNSPLHF.

Points on this clone: The identical CDR3 is also encoded by other nucleotide sequences in the sample. The rearrangement joins TRBV3-1 (or the pseudogene TRBV3-2) to TRBJ1-5; D unresolved. V was cut by 0 bases and J by 7 bases, with 7 bases left in between. In germline, CDR1 is LGHDT, CDR2 YNNKEL (reference sequence). The CDR3 loop spans 13 amino acids. CDR3 nucleotide sequence: TGTGCCAGCAGCCAAGATCGAGCCCAGCCCCAGCATTTT. Translated: CASSQDRAQPQHF.

J is TRBJ1-6 and V is TRBV4-3; D is ambiguous. The V end was cut by 0 bases, the J end by 8 bases, with 14 bases between. CDR1 LGHNA and CDR2 YSLEER come from the germline V gene. The CDR3 extends over 16 amino acids. Here the CDR3 DNA reads TGCGCCAGCAGCCAAGATCCGGCGGATGAATATTCACCCCTCCACTTT. Translated: CASSQDPADEYSPLHF.

V and J are TRBV19 and TRBJ1-1; D call uncertain. The CDR3 totals 14 residues. V lost 3 bases to trimming and J lost 1 base, with 9 bases between them. Germline assignment: CDR1 LNHDA and CDR2 SQIVND (reference sequence). The CDR3 here is CASSIDGQNTEAFF. CDR3 coding DNA: TGTGCCAGTAGTATTGACGGCCAGAACACTGAAGCTTTCTTT.

This rearrangement joins TRBV6-2 or TRBV6-3 to TRBJ2-5, with TRBD2 identical over 9 bases. V gave up 0 bases and J gave up 0 bases; unmatched junction bases: 5. The CDR3 sequence is 17 residues long. Germline V gives CDR1 MNHEY, CDR2 SVGEGT. The chain's CDR3 is CASSYSTRGGYQETQYF. For the CDR3, the DNA is TGTGCCAGCAGTTACTCGACGCGGGGGGGGTACCAAGAGACCCAGTACTTC.

This chain uses TRBV5-1 with TRBJ2-5; possibly TRBD2 for D (7 bases). CDR3 size: 15 residues. The germline CDR1 and CDR2 sequences are SGHRS and YFSETQ. V lost 0 bases to trimming and J lost 5 bases, with 14 bases between them. Here the CDR3 reads CASSLVGGRDETQYF. The CDR3, as DNA: TGCGCCAGCAGCTTGGTCGGGGGGCGCGACGAGACCCAGTACTTC.

This chain joins TRBV5-4 and TRBJ2-7; 8 bases agree with TRBD1. The V gene end was trimmed by 4 bases and the J gene end by 6 bases; junction bases not matched to a gene: 6. This CDR3 spans 13 amino acids. Per germline, CDR1 SGHNT and CDR2 YYREEE (reference sequence). Written as DNA, the CDR3 is TGTGCCAGCAGCCCGGGACAGGCCTCCGAGCAGTACTTC. This codes for CASSPGQASEQYF. The full variable domain, in which reference TRBV5-4 and TRBJ2-7 provide the parts outside the CDR3, is ETGVTQSPTHLIKTRGQQVTLRCSSQSGHNTVSWYQQALGQGPQFIFQYYREEENGRGNFPPRFSGLQFPNYSSELNVNALELDDSALYLCASSPGQASEQYFGPGTRLTVT.

There are a few counts of this clone. J is TRBJ2-1 and V is TRBV7-2, with TRBD2 matching over 9 bases. Germline CDR1 and CDR2: SGHTA and FQGNSA. The J segment lost 5 bases and the V segment lost 4 bases, leaving 6 bases of the junction unmatched. The CDR3 length is 15 residues. The CDR3 DNA sequence: TGTGCCAGCAGCTCCAATCGACTAGCGGACAATGAGCAGTTCTTC. Translating it yields CASSSNRLADNEQFF.

The chain joins TRBV2 to TRBJ2-3; 12 bases fit TRBD2. The CDR3 spans 15 residues. Germline loops: CDR1 SNHLY, CDR2 FYNNEI. Trimming at V came to 7 bases and at J to 2 bases, leaving 4 bases not matched to a gene. CDR3 protein: CASKRLAGDTDTQYF. The CDR3 DNA sequence: TGTGCCAGCAAAAGACTAGCGGGGGACACAGATACGCAGTATTTT.

This clone was seen just once. This sequence joins TRBV5-6 and TRBJ2-7, with 9 positions matching TRBD2. CDR1 and CDR2 from the germline V gene are SGHDT and YYEEEE. V was clipped by 4 bases and J by 4 bases; unmatched bases: 3. The CDR3 has 13 residues. The CDR3 nucleotides read TGTGCCAGCAGCCCGACTAGCGGTTACGAGCAGTACTTC. This encodes CASSPTSGYEQYF.

The chain is built from TRBV5-6 and TRBJ1-2; TRBD1 is a possible D gene (5 bases). The CDR3 length is 16 residues. In germline, CDR1 is SGHDT, CDR2 YYEEEE. V was clipped by 4 bases and J by 4 bases, with 20 bases between them. CDR3 DNA sequence: TGTGCCAGCAGCCCGGCAGGTCAGGGTGCGACCTATGGCTACACCTTC. It specifies CASSPAGQGATYGYTF. The whole variable domain, remainder taken from reference TRBV5-6 and TRBJ1-2, is DAGVTQSPTHLIKTRGQQVTLRCSPKSGHDTVSWYQQALGQGPQFIFQYYEEEERQRGNFPDRFSGHQFPNYSSELNVNALLLGDSALYLCASSPAGQGATYGYTFGSGTRLTVV.

This chain connects TRBV6-2 or TRBV6-3 to TRBJ1-2; 7 nucleotides align to TRBD1. The trim removed 5 bases at V and 4 bases at J, leaving 10 bases unmatched. The CDR3 is 15 residues long. Germline CDR1 MNHEY, CDR2 SVGEGT. The CDR3 is CASSGSTGSVYGYTF. CDR3 DNA sequence: TGTGCCAGCAGTGGCTCGACAGGGTCGGTCTATGGCTACACCTTC.

The chain joins TRBV5-1 to TRBJ2-3, with D unclear. The V gene lost 0 bases and the J gene lost 6 bases, with 11 bases spanning the gap. Germline assignment: CDR1 SGHRS and CDR2 YFSETQ. This CDR3 has 14 amino acids. This CDR3 is CASSLGQTRDTQYF. The CDR3 nucleotides are TGCGCCAGCAGCTTGGGTCAGACCCGGGATACGCAGTATTTT. Full variable domain (remainder filled in from reference TRBV5-1 and TRBJ2-3): KAGVTQTPRYLIKTRGQQVTLSCSPISGHRSVSWYQQTPGQGLQFLFEYFSETQRNKGNFPGRFSGRQFSNSRSEMNVSTLELGDSALYLCASSLGQTRDTQYFGPGTRLTVL.

V is TRBV10-3 and J is TRBJ1-6; 10 bases fit TRBD1. The CDR3 sequence is 17 residues long. Germline CDR1 is ENHRY and CDR2 is SYGVKD. J gave up 7 bases and V 3 bases, and 9 bases lay outside the gene matches. In nucleotides, the CDR3 is TGTGCCATCAGTGACCCCCGGACAGGGGGTGCGAATTCACCCCTCCACTTT. It specifies CAISDPRTGGANSPLHF.

This clone was found once. This CDR3 reads CSVAGQAQETQYF. The CDR3 nucleotides read TGCAGCGTTGCTGGGCAGGCCCAAGAGACCCAGTACTTC. This sequence joins TRBV29-1 and TRBJ2-5; no definite D call. The CDR3 is made up of 13 amino acids. Germline lookup yields CDR1 SQVTM and CDR2 ANQGSEA. Trimming took off 4 bases at V and 1 base at J, with 10 bases between the two ends. The entire variable domain, with the rest obtained from reference TRBV29-1 and TRBJ2-5, is as follows: SAVISQKPSRDICQRGTSLTIQCQVDSQVTMMFWYRQQPGQSLTLIATANQGSEATYESGFVIDKFPISRPNLTFSTLTVSNMSPEDSSIYLCSVAGQAQETQYFGPGTRLLVL.

This chain uses TRBV5-4 with TRBJ1-1; D is possibly TRBD1 (5 bases). CDR1 is SGHNT and CDR2 is YYREEE in the germline V gene (reference sequence). The CDR3 extends over 14 amino acids. V gave up 1 base and J gave up 4 bases, with 11 bases separating them. The CDR3 sequence is CASSLWDRSTEAFF. CDR3 nucleotides: TGTGCCAGCAGCTTGTGGGACCGGAGCACTGAAGCTTTCTTT.